Following are 31 T cell receptor beta chains from one sample sequenced in a study of T cell clonality in common variable immunodeficiency. The antigens of these receptors remain unknown. Only in-frame clones appear in the TCRdb table, and some are missing; sequencing was by immunoSEQ multiplex PCR. Altogether some 11,000 clones were found in the sample, and no singletons occur. Findings and caveats of the study: Common variable immunodeficiency TCR beta sequences reportedly had fewer deletions and N-nucleotide insertions.

Specimen: peripheral blood mononuclear cells. These receptors were obtained from a human donor with common variable immunodeficiency.

This clone was counted only a few times. The CDR3 sequence: CASSSQGLDTQYF. CDR3 DNA, as far as it was read: TGTGCCAGTAGTAGCCAGGGGTTAGATACG. The V gene is TRBV19, the J gene TRBJ2-3; D might be TRBD1 (6 bases). The read halts 3 residues ahead of the CDR3 end, with the missing end drawn from the germline J gene. The CDR3 extends over 13 amino acids. Germline CDR1 and CDR2: LNHDA and SQIVND (reference sequence). The germline V and J ends were trimmed by 4 bases and 5 bases, with 10 bases remaining between them.

Notes on this clone: The read halts 3 residues ahead of the CDR3 end, with the missing end drawn from the germline J gene. The chain links TRBV5-1 to TRBJ1-2, with 7 nucleotides matching TRBD1. This CDR3 has 16 residues. V trimming: 4 bases; J trimming: 4 bases; junction bases outside the gene matches: 13. The germline V gene has CDR1 SGHRS and CDR2 YFSETQ. Incomplete CDR3 DNA: TGCGCCAGCAGCCCCAGTGGGGACAGCCTAATCTATGGC. Protein product: CASSPSGDSLIYG. In full, the CDR3 reads CASSPSGDSLIYGYTF. Complete variable domain (other parts from reference TRBV5-1 and TRBJ1-2): KAGVTQTPRYLIKTRGQQVTLSCSPISGHRSVSWYQQTPGQGLQFLFEYFSETQRNKGNFPGRFSGRQFSNSRSEMNVSTLELGDSALYLCASSPSGDSLIYGYTFGSGTRLTVV.

This clone has a handful of counts. With the read ending 3 residues before the CDR3 end, the germline J gene is used to fill in that end. J is TRBJ2-7 and V is TRBV7-2, with 7 nucleotides matching TRBD1. This CDR3 is built from 15 residues. CDR1 and CDR2 (germline): SGHTA, FQGNSA. After removal of 1 base from V and 0 bases from J, the junction contained 3 bases not matched to a gene. The CDR3 loop is CASSLGQGSSYEQYF. CDR3 bases read: TGTGCCAGCAGCTTAGGACAGGGTTCCTCCTACGAG.

There are a few counts of this clone. The CDR3 end falls 3 residues outside the read, so it is completed with the germline J gene. The chain links TRBV6-1 to TRBJ2-1; no firm D call. Looked up from germline, CDR1 is MNHNS and CDR2 is SASEGT. V lost 1 base and J 6 bases, leaving 7 bases between the germline ends. This CDR3 contains 13 residues. CDR3 bases read: TGTGCCAGCAGTGAAGTTGTAATCAATGAG. This codes for CASSEVVINE. The whole CDR3 is CASSEVVINEQFF.

On this clone: The read terminates 3 residues ahead of where the CDR3 ends, so the germline J gene completes it. The chain carries TRBV5-1 and TRBJ1-2; D is undetermined. Germline CDR1 and CDR2: SGHRS and YFSETQ. V was cut by 4 bases and J by 0 bases, with 7 bases left in between. This CDR3 has 13 amino acids. The CDR3: CASSQAANYGYTF. The CDR3 bases that were read are TGCGCCAGCAGCCAGGCCGCTAACTATGGC.

Turning to this clone: The DNA ends 3 residues before the CDR3 does, and the rest of the CDR3 is filled in from the germline J gene. The rearrangement links TRBV5-1 to TRBJ2-5; D is possibly TRBD2 (5 bases). The V gene's germline CDR1 is SGHRS and CDR2 YFSETQ. The CDR3 loop spans 15 amino acids. The V gene lost 3 bases and the J gene lost 1 base, with 13 bases spanning the gap. Incomplete CDR3 DNA: TGCGCCAGCAGCTCGACAAGCGGAAGCCAAGAGACC. Its protein product is CASSSTSGSQET. The whole CDR3 protein reads CASSSTSGSQETQYF.

Note on this clone: The CDR3 extends 3 residues past the end of the read, so its final part is completed from the germline J gene. The chain couples TRBV7-2 to TRBJ2-3; 8 bases align to TRBD2. CDR3 length equals 16 residues. The trim removed 0 bases at V and 1 base at J, leaving 3 bases unmatched. Germline assignment: CDR1 SGHTA and CDR2 FQGNSA. CDR3 amino acids: CASSLASGGRTDTQYF. CDR3 DNA, as far as it was read: TGTGCCAGCAGCTTAGCGAGCGGGGGACGCACAGATACG.

Remarks on this clone: Read coverage stops 3 residues before the CDR3 terminus; the germline J gene supplies the remainder. V gene TRBV30 combines with J gene TRBJ2-7; D is uncertain. CDR3 length: 19 residues. Per the germline V gene, CDR1 is GTSNPN and CDR2 is SVGIG (reference sequence). Trimming removed 4 bases from V and 3 bases from J, with 31 bases in between. The CDR3 sequence is CAWTLPRRVEDSSNYEQYF. The DNA read from the CDR3 is TGTGCCTGGACCCTACCGCGCCGTGTTGAAGACTCCTCTAACTACGAG.

This clone came up a few times. The read terminates 3 residues ahead of where the CDR3 ends, so the germline J gene completes it. V usage is TRBV6-2 or TRBV6-3 and J usage is TRBJ1-1; 7 bases are shared with TRBD1. Losses at the gene ends were 2 bases for V and 5 bases for J; bases not matched to a gene: 2. CDR1 and CDR2 (germline): MNHEY, SVGEGT. This CDR3 has 13 residues. The CDR3 sequence: CASSYQGGTEAFF. CDR3 DNA, as far as it was read: TGTGCCAGCAGTTACCAGGGGGGAACTGAA.

For this clone: The missing CDR3 end, 3 residues past where the read stops, is filled in from the germline J gene. The chain uses TRBV7-9 and TRBJ2-7; 9 bases map to TRBD2. The junction had 8 bases not matched to a gene; V was cut back by 5 bases and J by 3 bases. Per the germline V gene, CDR1 is SEHNR and CDR2 is FQNEAQ (reference sequence). The CDR3 has 15 amino acids. The CDR3 spells CASSGVSGGLYEQYF. The sequenced part of the CDR3 DNA is TGTGCCAGCAGCGGTGTAAGCGGGGGGCTCTACGAG.

This clone is deemed medium-sized (0.01 to 0.1%). The CDR3 goes on 3 residues after the read ends, and that part is filled in from the germline J gene. The chain is built from TRBV7-8 and TRBJ2-3; the D gene is possibly TRBD1 (6 bases). Germline values: CDR1 SGHVS, CDR2 FQNEAQ. The V end lost 0 bases, the J end lost 2 bases, and 18 bases lay between the germline ends. The CDR3 covers 18 residues. CDR3 DNA (partial): TGTGCCAGCAGCTTAGCGCTGGCCGGGACAAGTCTCACAGATACG. Its protein product is CASSLALAGTSLTDT. The whole CDR3 sequence is CASSLALAGTSLTDTQYF.

This clone was counted ten times or more. From the germline J gene comes the end of the CDR3, since the read stops 3 residues before it. The V and J genes are TRBV19 and TRBJ2-1; 8 bases line up with TRBD2. CDR3 length equals 15 residues. Germline-derived CDR1 and CDR2 are LNHDA and SQIVND (reference sequence). V gave up 3 bases and J gave up 9 bases; unmatched junction bases: 10. The part of the CDR3 DNA that was read is TGTGCCAGTAGTATCCAAGCGGGGGCCCCCGGTGAG. It translates to CASSIQAGAPGE. The full CDR3 protein is CASSIQAGAPGEQFF. Based on the CDR3 plus reference TRBV19 and TRBJ2-1, the full variable domain is DGGITQSPKYLFRKEGQNVTLSCEQNLNHDAMYWYRQDPGQGLRLIYYSQIVNDFQKGDIAEGYSVSREKKESFPLTVTSAQKNPTAFYLCASSIQAGAPGEQFFGPGTRLTVL.

This clone ranks as medium-sized. Read sequence stops 3 residues before the CDR3 end, and the germline J gene provides the missing end. This chain joins TRBV6-1 and TRBJ2-1; D gene ambiguous. The V end was cut by 0 bases, the J end by 7 bases, with 10 bases between. The CDR3 covers 14 residues. Germline V gene lookup returns CDR1 MNHNS and CDR2 SASEGT. The CDR3: CASSEAGQINEQFF. Incomplete CDR3 DNA: TGTGCCAGCAGTGAAGCAGGGCAGATTAATGAG.

A word on this clone: The junction shows a germline mismatch at one end, possibly a read error. The read finishes 3 residues shy of the CDR3 end, and the germline J gene is used to complete it. This chain links TRBV2 with TRBJ2-1, with no clear D. Germline CDR1 and CDR2: SNHLY and FYNNEI. The CDR3 totals 11 residues. The sequenced part of the CDR3 DNA is TGTGCCAGCCTGGGCTACGATGAG. Its translation is CASLGYDE. The whole CDR3 sequence reads CASLGYDEQFF.

This clone was seen only a few times. The read gets to within 3 residues of the CDR3 end, and the germline J gene fills in the rest. This rearrangement joins TRBV19 to TRBJ1-2; D is unclear. This CDR3 region has 12 residues. Germline CDR1 reads LNHDA; CDR2 reads SQIVND (reference sequence). Trimming shortened V by 8 bases and J by 4 bases, and 11 bases separated the two germline ends. The CDR3 bases that were read are TGTGCCAGTGGACGTCGGGGCTATGGC. Amino acids: CASGRRGYG. Given in full, the CDR3 is CASGRRGYGYTF.

A note on this clone: Read coverage stops 3 residues before the CDR3 terminus; the germline J gene supplies the remainder. The chain carries TRBV18 and TRBJ2-7; D is unclear. With 2 bases removed from V and 1 base from J, the gap between germline ends came to 9 bases. CDR3 length equals 14 residues. From germline, CDR1 is KGHSH and CDR2 LQKENI. The CDR3 sequence is CASSPGQVSYEQYF. The sequenced part of the CDR3 DNA is TGTGCCAGCTCACCAGGGCAGGTTTCCTACGAG.

Partial CDR3 DNA: TGCAGTGCTAGAGATCGTAGCGGGGTGGGACTCCACGAG. It translates to CSARDRSGVGLHE. The entire CDR3 is CSARDRSGVGLHEQYF. The V and J genes are TRBV20-1 and TRBJ2-7, with TRBD2 matching 8 bases. The read stops 3 residues short of the end of the CDR3; the missing end is completed from the germline J gene. There are 16 residues in the CDR3. V lost 0 bases, J lost 5 bases, and 12 bases stayed unmatched. Germline assignment: CDR1 DFQATT and CDR2 SNEGSKA (reference sequence).

The sample holds a few counts of this clone. Read sequence stops 3 residues before the CDR3 end, and the germline J gene provides the missing end. The chain links TRBV7-2 to TRBJ1-2; tentatively, D is TRBD1 (5 bases). The V and J ends lost 1 base and 1 base respectively, with 7 bases between them. The length of the CDR3 is 14 residues. Germline CDR1 SGHTA, CDR2 FQGNSA. The CDR3 loop reads CASSLDRINYGYTF. The sequenced part of the CDR3 DNA is TGTGCCAGCAGCTTAGACAGGATTAACTATGGC.

This clone has a handful of counts. The CDR3 here is CASSSAGTGIYGYTF. The CDR3 DNA, read in part, is TGTGCCAGCAGCTCCGCCGGGACAGGAATTTATGGC. This rearrangement joins TRBV7-2 to TRBJ1-2; 8 bases line up with TRBD1. The read terminates 3 residues ahead of where the CDR3 ends, so the germline J gene completes it. This CDR3 region has 15 residues. CDR1 SGHTA and CDR2 FQGNSA come from the germline V gene. V lost 4 bases, J lost 5 bases, and 9 bases stayed unmatched.

Of note for this clone: From the germline J gene comes the end of the CDR3, since the read stops 3 residues before it. This sequence joins TRBV18 and TRBJ1-1; D remains unclear. Between the trimmed V and J ends, which lost 8 bases and 7 bases, there was a span of 14 bases. The germline V gene has CDR1 KGHSH and CDR2 LQKENI. The CDR3 is 12 residues long. CDR3 amino acids: CASRGGRVEAFF. The sequenced CDR3 bases are TGTGCCAGCCGCGGCGGGAGGGTTGAA.

As concerns this clone: The read falls 3 residues short of the CDR3 end, and the missing part is taken from the germline J gene. The J gene is TRBJ2-3, the V gene TRBV30; TRBD2 aligns across 11 bases. The CDR3 is made up of 12 amino acids. Germline loops: CDR1 GTSNPN, CDR2 SVGIG (reference sequence). J was trimmed by 5 bases and V by 5 bases; bases with no gene match: 0. The sequenced part of the CDR3 DNA is TGTGCCTGGCTAGCGGGGGGAGATACG. Amino acids: CAWLAGGDT. The CDR3 in its entirety is CAWLAGGDTQYF.

Notes on this clone: The read terminates 3 residues before the CDR3 end, so the remaining end is supplied by the germline J gene. This rearrangement joins TRBV7-9 to TRBJ2-3, with 9 bases lining up with TRBD1. In germline, CDR1 is SEHNR, CDR2 FQNEAQ (reference sequence). V dropped 4 bases and J dropped 4; count of bases not matched to a gene: 6. The CDR3 covers 15 residues. The CDR3 loop reads CASSSYRGHSDTQYF. CDR3 DNA, as far as it was read: TGTGCCAGCAGCTCATACAGGGGGCACTCAGATACG.

This clone came up a few times. The read finishes 3 residues shy of the CDR3 end, and the germline J gene is used to complete it. This chain links TRBV6-2 or TRBV6-3 with TRBJ2-5; possibly TRBD1 for D (6 bases). The CDR3 has 12 residues. The germline gives CDR1 MNHEY, CDR2 SVGEGT. Trimming stripped 11 bases from V and 4 bases from J, with 14 bases between. The chain's CDR3 is CAARGGGETQYF. CDR3 DNA, as far as it was read: TGTGCCGCTCGAGGGGGTGGAGAGACC.

This clone was seen only a few times. The read gets to within 3 residues of the CDR3 end, and the germline J gene fills in the rest. The chain recombines TRBV7-8 with TRBJ1-1; TRBD1 aligns across 8 bases. The J segment lost 1 base and the V segment lost 2 bases, leaving 6 bases of the junction unmatched. The CDR3 extends over 16 amino acids. CDR1 and CDR2 from the germline V gene are SGHVS and FQNEAQ. CDR3 region: CASSLIGTGGNTEAFF. The CDR3 DNA, read in part, is TGTGCCAGCAGCTTAATCGGGACAGGAGGGAACACTGAA. Using reference TRBV7-8 and TRBJ1-1 for the parts outside the CDR3, the full variable domain is GAGVSQSPRYKVAKRGQDVALRCDPISGHVSLFWYQQALGQGPEFLTYFQNEAQLDKSGLPSDRFFAERPEGSVSTLKIQRTQQEDSAVYLCASSLIGTGGNTEAFFGQGTRLTVV.

Comments on this clone: The read gets to within 3 residues of the CDR3 end, and the germline J gene fills in the rest. The chain recombines TRBV19 with TRBJ2-7, with D possibly matching TRBD1 (5 bases). Trimming took off 7 bases at V and 1 base at J, with 14 bases between the two ends. This CDR3 has 14 residues. The germline V gene has CDR1 LNHDA and CDR2 SQIVND (reference sequence). The covered CDR3 bases are TGTGCCAGTAAGGCGACAGAGTTATCCTACGAG. Residues: CASKATELSYE. The full CDR3 sequence reads CASKATELSYEQYF.

This clone was seen a few times. Sequencing ends 3 residues short of the CDR3 end; the germline J gene provides the rest. The chain employs TRBV6-1 and TRBJ2-7; 8 bases map to TRBD1. The V gene end was trimmed by 2 bases and the J gene end by 2 bases; junction bases not matched to a gene: 5. This CDR3 comprises 15 residues. CDR1 is MNHNS and CDR2 is SASEGT in the germline V gene. CDR3 bases read: TGTGCCAGCAGTGAAATGGCAGGGGGCCCCTACGAG. Amino acid sequence: CASSEMAGGPYE. The whole CDR3 protein reads CASSEMAGGPYEQYF.

A word on this clone: Sequencing ends 3 residues short of the CDR3 end; the germline J gene provides the rest. V usage is TRBV2 and J usage is TRBJ1-2; D is perhaps TRBD1 (5 bases). The V gene's germline CDR1 is SNHLY and CDR2 FYNNEI. The CDR3 loop spans 13 amino acids. V lost 7 bases and J lost 3, with 12 bases in between. This chain's CDR3 is CASTTGSYYGYTF. Partial CDR3 DNA: TGTGCCAGCACCACAGGCTCCTACTATGGC. The variable domain in full, with the rest retrieved from reference TRBV2 and TRBJ1-2, is EPEVTQTPSHQVTQMGQEVILRCVPISNHLYFYWYRQILGQKVEFLVSFYNNEISEKSEIFDDQFSVERPDGSNFTLKIRSTKLEDSAMYFCASTTGSYYGYTFGSGTRLTVV.

In its sample, this clone ranks as medium-sized. The CDR3 end lies 3 residues beyond the end of the read and is filled in from the germline J gene. This chain uses TRBV29-1 with TRBJ1-1, with D possibly matching TRBD1 (5 bases). This CDR3 has 12 amino acids. Trimming stripped 6 bases from V and 3 bases from J, with 11 bases between. Germline V gene sequence: CDR1 SQVTM, CDR2 ANQGSEA. The CDR3 bases that were read are TGCAGCGTCGGGAGGGGCGACACTGAA. Residues: CSVGRGDTE. The complete CDR3 sequence is CSVGRGDTEAFF.

The table lists this clone with a few counts. The CDR3 loop reads CASSSLHGGSEAFF. The sequenced part of the CDR3 DNA is TGTGCCAGTAGTTCCCTGCATGGGGGCTCTGAA. The V call is TRBV19, the J call TRBJ1-1; possible D gene TRBD1, 6 bases. The CDR3 is cut off 3 residues early in the read; its end comes from the germline J gene. The V end was cut by 5 bases, the J end by 6 bases, with 16 bases between. CDR3 length: 14 amino acids. Germline V gene lookup returns CDR1 LNHDA and CDR2 SQIVND (reference sequence).

This clone was detected a few times. From the germline J gene comes the end of the CDR3, since the read stops 3 residues before it. This chain joins TRBV2 and TRBJ2-7, with 10 bases that match TRBD1. The CDR3 extends over 16 amino acids. The germline V gene has CDR1 SNHLY and CDR2 FYNNEI. The junction had 11 bases not matched to a gene; V was cut back by 7 bases and J by 2 bases. CDR3 region: CASMDGMGQGTYEQYF. The sequenced CDR3 bases are TGTGCCAGCATGGACGGTATGGGACAGGGGACCTACGAG.

In regard to this clone: The read terminates 3 residues before the CDR3 end, so the remaining end is supplied by the germline J gene. The chain links TRBV18 to TRBJ1-1; 8 nucleotides align to TRBD1. The CDR3 loop spans 14 amino acids. Trimming took 2 bases from V and 6 from J; bases not matched to a gene: 5. Germline loops: CDR1 KGHSH, CDR2 LQKENI. The CDR3 loop reads CASSPGQGVSEAFF. CDR3 DNA, as far as it was read: TGTGCCAGCTCACCAGGACAGGGAGTTTCTGAA.